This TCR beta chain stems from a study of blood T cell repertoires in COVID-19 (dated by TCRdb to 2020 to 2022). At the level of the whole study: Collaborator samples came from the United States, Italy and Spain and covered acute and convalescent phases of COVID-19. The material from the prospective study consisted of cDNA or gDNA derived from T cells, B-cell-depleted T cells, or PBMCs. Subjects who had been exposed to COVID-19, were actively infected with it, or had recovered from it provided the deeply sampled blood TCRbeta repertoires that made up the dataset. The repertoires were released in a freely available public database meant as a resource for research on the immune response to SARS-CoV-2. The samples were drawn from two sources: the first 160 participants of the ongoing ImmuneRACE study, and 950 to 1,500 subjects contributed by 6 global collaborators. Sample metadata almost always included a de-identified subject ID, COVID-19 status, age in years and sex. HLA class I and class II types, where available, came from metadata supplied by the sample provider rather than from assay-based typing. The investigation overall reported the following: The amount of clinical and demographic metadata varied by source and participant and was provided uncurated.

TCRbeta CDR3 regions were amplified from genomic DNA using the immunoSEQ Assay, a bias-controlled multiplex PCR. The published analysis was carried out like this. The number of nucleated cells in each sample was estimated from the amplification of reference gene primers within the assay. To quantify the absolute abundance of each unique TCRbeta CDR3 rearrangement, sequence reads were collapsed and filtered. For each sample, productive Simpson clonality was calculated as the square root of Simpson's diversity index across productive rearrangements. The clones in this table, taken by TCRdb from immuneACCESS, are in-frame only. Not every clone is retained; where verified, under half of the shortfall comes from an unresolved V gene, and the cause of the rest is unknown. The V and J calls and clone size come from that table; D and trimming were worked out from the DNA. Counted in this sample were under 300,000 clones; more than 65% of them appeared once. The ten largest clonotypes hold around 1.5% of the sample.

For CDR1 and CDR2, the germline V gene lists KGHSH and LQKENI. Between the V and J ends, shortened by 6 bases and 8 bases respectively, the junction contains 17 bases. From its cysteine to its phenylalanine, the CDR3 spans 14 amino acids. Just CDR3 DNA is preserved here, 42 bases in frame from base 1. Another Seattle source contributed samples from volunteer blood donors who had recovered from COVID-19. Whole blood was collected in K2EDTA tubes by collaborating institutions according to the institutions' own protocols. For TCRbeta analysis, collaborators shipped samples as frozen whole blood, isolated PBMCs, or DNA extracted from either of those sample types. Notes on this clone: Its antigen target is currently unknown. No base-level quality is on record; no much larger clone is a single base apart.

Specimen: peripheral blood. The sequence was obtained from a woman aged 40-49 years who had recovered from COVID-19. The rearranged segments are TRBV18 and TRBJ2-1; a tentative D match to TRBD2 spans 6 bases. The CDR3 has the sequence CASSPGTRVDEQFF. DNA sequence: TGTGCCAGCTCCCCCGGGACTCGCGTGGATGAGCAGTTCTTC.